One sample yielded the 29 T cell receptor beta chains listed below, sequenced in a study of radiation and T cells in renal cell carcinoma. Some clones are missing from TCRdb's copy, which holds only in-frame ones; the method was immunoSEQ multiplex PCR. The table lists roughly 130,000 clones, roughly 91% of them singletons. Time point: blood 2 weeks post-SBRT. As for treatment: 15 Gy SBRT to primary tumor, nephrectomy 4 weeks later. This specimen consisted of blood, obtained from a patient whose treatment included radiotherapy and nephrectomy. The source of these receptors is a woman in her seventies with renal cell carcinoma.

CDR3 bases: TGTGCCAGCAGCCCGGGGGGACTAGAAGCTTATACGCAGTATTTT. This codes for CASSPGGLEAYTQYF. The genes are TRBV5-4 and TRBJ2-3; TRBD2 aligns across 8 bases. This CDR3 has 15 amino acids. Trimming at V came to 4 bases and at J to 7 bases, leaving 11 bases not matched to a gene. CDR1 is SGHNT and CDR2 is YYREEE in the germline V gene (reference sequence). Drawing the rest from reference TRBV5-4 and TRBJ2-3, the complete variable domain is ETGVTQSPTHLIKTRGQQVTLRCSSQSGHNTVSWYQQALGQGPQFIFQYYREEENGRGNFPPRFSGLQFPNYSSELNVNALELDDSALYLCASSPGGLEAYTQYFGPGTRLTVL.

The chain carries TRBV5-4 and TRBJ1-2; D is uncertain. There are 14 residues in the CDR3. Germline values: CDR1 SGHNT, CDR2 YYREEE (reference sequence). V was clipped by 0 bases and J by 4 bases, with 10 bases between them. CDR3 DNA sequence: TGTGCCAGCAGCTTGGGGGTCAGAGGCTATGGCTACACCTTC. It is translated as CASSLGVRGYGYTF.

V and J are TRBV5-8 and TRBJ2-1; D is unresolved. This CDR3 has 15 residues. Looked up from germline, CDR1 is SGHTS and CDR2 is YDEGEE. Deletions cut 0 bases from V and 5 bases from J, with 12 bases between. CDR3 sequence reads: CASSLVVGRHNEQFF. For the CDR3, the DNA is TGTGCCAGCAGCTTGGTGGTGGGCAGGCACAATGAGCAGTTCTTC.

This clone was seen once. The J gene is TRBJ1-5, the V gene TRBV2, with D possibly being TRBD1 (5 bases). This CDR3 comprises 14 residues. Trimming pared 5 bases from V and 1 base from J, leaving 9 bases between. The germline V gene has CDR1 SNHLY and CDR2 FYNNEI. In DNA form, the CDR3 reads TGTGCCAGCAGTAGAGGGGCCAGCAATCAGCCCCAGCATTTT. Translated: CASSRGASNQPQHF.

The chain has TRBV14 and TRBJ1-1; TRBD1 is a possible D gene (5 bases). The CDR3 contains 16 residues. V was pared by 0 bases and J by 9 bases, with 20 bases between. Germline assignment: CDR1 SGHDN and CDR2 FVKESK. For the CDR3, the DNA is TGTGCCAGCAGCCAAGATGGCGCCGGGACCCGTAAGAAAGCTTTCTTT. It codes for CASSQDGAGTRKKAFF.

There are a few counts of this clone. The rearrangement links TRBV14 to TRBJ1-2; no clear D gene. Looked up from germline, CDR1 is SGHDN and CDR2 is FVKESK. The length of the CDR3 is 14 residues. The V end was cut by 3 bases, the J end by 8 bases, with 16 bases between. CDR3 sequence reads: CASSQNLHGVGYTF. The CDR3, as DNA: TGTGCCAGCAGCCAGAACCTCCACGGGGTCGGCTACACCTTC.

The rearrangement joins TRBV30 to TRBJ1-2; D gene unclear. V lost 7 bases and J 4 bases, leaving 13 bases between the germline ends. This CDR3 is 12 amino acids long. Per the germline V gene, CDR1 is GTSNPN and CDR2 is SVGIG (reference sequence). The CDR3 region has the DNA TGTGCCTTCAGTCCAGCTAGCTATGGCTACACCTTC. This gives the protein CAFSPASYGYTF.

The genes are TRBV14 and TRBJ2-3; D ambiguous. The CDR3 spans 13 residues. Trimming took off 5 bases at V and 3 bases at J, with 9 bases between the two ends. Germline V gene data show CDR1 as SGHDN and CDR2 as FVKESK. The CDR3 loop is CASSSQGTDTQYF. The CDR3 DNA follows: TGTGCCAGCAGCTCCCAAGGGACAGATACGCAGTATTTT.

As DNA, the CDR3 is TGTGCCAGCCTCGAAACAGCGAACACCGGGGAGCTGTTTTTT. Amino acid sequence: CASLETANTGELFF. The chain carries TRBV27 and TRBJ2-2; D unresolved. The length of the CDR3 is 14 residues. CDR1 and CDR2 from the germline V gene are MNHEY and SMNVEV (reference sequence). The V and J ends lost 8 bases and 0 bases respectively, with 10 bases between them.

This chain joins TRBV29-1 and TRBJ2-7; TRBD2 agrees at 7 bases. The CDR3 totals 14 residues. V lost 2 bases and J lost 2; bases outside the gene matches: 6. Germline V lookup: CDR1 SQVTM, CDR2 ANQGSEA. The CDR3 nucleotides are TGCAGCGTTGAAAGGGCTAGCGGAACCTACGAGCAGTACTTC. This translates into CSVERASGTYEQYF.

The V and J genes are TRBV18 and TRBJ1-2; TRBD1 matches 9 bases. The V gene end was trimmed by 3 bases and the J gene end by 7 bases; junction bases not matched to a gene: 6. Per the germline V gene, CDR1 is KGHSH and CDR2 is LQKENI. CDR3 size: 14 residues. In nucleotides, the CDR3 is TGTGCCAGCTCACCGGCGGGACAGGGTACTGGCTACACCTTC. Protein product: CASSPAGQGTGYTF.

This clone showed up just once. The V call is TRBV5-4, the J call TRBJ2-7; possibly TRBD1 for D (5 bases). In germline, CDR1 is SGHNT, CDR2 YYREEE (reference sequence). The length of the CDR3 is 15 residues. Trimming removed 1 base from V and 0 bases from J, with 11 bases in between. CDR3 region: CASSLTGLLSYEQYF. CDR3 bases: TGTGCCAGCAGCTTGACAGGCCTTCTCTCCTACGAGCAGTACTTC. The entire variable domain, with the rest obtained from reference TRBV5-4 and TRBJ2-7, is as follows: ETGVTQSPTHLIKTRGQQVTLRCSSQSGHNTVSWYQQALGQGPQFIFQYYREEENGRGNFPPRFSGLQFPNYSSELNVNALELDDSALYLCASSLTGLLSYEQYFGPGTRLTVT.

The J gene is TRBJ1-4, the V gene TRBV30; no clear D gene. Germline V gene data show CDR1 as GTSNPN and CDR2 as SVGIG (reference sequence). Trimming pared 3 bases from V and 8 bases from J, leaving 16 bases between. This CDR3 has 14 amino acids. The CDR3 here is CAWRATLGVEKLFF. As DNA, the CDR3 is TGTGCCTGGAGGGCGACCCTTGGGGTCGAAAAACTGTTTTTT.

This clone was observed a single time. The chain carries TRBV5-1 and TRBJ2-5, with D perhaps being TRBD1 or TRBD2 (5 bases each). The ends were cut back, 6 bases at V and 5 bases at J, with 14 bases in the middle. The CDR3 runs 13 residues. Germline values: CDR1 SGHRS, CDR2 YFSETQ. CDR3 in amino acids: CASKMGVDETQYF. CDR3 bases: TGCGCCAGCAAGATGGGGGTAGATGAGACCCAGTACTTC.

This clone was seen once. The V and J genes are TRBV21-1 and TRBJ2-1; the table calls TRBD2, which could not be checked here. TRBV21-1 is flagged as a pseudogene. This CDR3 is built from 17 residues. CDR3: CASSKARNSGSYNEQFF. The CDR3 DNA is TGTGCCAGCAGCAAAGCGCGAAACAGCGGTTCCTACAATGAGCAGTTCTTC.

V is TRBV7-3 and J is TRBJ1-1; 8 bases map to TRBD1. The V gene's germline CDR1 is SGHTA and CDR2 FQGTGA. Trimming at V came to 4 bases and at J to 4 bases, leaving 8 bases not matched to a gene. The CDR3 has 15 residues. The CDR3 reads CASSSDRGLGTEAFF. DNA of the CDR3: TGTGCCAGCAGCTCCGACAGGGGATTGGGCACTGAAGCTTTCTTT.

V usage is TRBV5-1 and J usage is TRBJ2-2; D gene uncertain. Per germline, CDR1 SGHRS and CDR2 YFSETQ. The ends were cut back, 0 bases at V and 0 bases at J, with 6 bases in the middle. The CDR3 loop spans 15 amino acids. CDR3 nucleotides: TGCGCCAGCAGCTTGGTAGTAGCGAACACCGGGGAGCTGTTTTTT. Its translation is CASSLVVANTGELFF.

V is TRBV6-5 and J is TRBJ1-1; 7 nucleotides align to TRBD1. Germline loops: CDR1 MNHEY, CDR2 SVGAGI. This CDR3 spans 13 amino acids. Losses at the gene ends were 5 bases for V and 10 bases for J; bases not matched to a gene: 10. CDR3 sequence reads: CASSEWTGSGAFF. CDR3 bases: TGTGCCAGCAGTGAGTGGACAGGCAGTGGAGCTTTCTTT.

CDR3 loop: CAWSDASPLHF. In DNA, the CDR3 is TGTGCCTGGAGTGATGCTTCACCCCTCCACTTT. The rearrangement links TRBV30 to TRBJ1-6; D call uncertain. Between the trimmed V and J ends, which lost 1 base and 9 bases, there was a span of 4 bases. The CDR3 length is 11 residues. Per the germline V gene, CDR1 is GTSNPN and CDR2 is SVGIG (reference sequence).

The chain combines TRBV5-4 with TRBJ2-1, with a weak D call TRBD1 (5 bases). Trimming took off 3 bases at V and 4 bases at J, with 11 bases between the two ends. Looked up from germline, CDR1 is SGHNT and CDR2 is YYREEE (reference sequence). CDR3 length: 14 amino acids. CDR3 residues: CASSSFGAYNEQFF. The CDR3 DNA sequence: TGTGCCAGCAGCTCCTTTGGGGCTTACAATGAGCAGTTCTTC.

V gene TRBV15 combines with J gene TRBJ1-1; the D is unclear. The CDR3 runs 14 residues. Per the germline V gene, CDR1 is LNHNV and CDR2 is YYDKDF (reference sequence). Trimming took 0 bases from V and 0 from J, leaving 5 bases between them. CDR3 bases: TGTGCCACCAGCAGAGAACCTATGAACACTGAAGCTTTCTTT. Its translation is CATSREPMNTEAFF.

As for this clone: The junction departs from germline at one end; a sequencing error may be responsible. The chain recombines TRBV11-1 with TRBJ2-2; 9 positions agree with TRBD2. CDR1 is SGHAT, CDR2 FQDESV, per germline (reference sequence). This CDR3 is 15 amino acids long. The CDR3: CASRLAGAGTGELFF. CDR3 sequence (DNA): TGTGCCAGCAGATTAGCGGGGGCGGGCACCGGGGAGCTGTTTTTT.

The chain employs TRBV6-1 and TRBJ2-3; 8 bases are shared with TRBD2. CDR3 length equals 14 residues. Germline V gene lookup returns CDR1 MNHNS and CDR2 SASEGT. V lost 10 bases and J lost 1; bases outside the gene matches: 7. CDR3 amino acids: CAIRTSGGTDTQYF. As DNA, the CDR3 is TGTGCCATTCGCACTAGCGGAGGCACAGATACGCAGTATTTT.

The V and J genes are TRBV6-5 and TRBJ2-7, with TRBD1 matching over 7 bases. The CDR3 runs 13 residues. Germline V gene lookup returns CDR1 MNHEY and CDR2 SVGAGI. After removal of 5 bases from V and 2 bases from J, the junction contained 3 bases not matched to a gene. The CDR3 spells CASSPGTAYEQYF. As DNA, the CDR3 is TGTGCCAGCAGTCCGGGGACAGCCTACGAGCAGTACTTC.

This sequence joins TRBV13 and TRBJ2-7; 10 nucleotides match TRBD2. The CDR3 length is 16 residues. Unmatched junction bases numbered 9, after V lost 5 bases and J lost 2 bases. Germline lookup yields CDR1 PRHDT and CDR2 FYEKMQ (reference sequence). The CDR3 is CASSATGTSATYEQYF. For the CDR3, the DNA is TGTGCCAGCAGCGCAACCGGGACTAGCGCAACCTACGAGCAGTACTTC.

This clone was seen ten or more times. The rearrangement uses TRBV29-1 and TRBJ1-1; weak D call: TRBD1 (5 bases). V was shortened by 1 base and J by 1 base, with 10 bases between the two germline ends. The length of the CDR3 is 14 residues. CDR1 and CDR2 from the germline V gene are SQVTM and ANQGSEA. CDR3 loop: CSVEAGRANTEAFF. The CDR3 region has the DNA TGCAGCGTTGAAGCGGGCAGGGCGAACACTGAAGCTTTCTTT.

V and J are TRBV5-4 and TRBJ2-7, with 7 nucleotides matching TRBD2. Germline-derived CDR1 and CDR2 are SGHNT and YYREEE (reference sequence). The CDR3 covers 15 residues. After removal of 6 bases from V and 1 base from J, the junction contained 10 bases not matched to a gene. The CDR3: CASTWGGAASYEQYF. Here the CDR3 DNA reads TGTGCCAGCACCTGGGGAGGGGCGGCGTCCTACGAGCAGTACTTC.

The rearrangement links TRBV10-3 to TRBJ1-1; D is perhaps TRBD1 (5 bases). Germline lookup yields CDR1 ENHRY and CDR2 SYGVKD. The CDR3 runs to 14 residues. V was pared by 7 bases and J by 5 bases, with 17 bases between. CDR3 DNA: TGTGCCATCACCGCGACAAAGGGGAATACTGAAGCTTTCTTT. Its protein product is CAITATKGNTEAFF.

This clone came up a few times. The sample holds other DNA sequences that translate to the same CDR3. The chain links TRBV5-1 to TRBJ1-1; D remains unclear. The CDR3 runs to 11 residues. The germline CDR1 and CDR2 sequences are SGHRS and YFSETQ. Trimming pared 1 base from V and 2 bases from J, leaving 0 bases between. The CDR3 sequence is CASSLNTEAFF. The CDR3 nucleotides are TGCGCCAGCAGCTTGAACACTGAAGCTTTCTTT.